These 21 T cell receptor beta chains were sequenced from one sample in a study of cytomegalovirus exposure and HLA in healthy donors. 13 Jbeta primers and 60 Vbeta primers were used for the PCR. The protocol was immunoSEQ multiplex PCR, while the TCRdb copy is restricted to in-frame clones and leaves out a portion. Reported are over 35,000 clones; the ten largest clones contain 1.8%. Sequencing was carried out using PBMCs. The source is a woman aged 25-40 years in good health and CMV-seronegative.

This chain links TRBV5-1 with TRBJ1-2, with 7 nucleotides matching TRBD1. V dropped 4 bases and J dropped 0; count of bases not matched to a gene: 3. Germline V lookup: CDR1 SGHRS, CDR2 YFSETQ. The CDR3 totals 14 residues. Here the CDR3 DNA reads TGCGCCAGCAGCAAGGGACAGTCTAACTATGGCTACACCTTC. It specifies CASSKGQSNYGYTF.

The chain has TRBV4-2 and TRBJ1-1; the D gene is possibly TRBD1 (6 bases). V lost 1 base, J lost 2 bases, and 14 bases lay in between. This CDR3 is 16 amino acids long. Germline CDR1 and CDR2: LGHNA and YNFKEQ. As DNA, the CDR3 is TGTGCCAGCAGCCAAGTATCGGCAGGGACAAACACTGAAGCTTTCTTT. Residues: CASSQVSAGTNTEAFF.

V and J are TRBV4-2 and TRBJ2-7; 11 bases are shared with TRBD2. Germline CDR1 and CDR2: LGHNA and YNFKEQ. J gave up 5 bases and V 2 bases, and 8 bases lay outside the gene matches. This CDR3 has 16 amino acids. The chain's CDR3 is CASSQTSGSGADEQYF. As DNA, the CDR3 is TGTGCCAGCAGCCAAACTAGCGGGAGCGGTGCCGACGAGCAGTACTTC.

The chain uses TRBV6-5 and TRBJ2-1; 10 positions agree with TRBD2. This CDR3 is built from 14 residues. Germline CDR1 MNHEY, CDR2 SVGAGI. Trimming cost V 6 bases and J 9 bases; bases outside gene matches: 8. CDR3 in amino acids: CASSRTSGGGEQFF. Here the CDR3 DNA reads TGTGCCAGCAGCCGGACTAGCGGAGGGGGTGAGCAGTTCTTC.

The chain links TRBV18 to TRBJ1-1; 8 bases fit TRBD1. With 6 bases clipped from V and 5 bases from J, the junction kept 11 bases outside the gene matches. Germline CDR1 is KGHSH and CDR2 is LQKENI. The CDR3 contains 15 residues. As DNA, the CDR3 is TGTGCCAGCTCTAACGACGGGAACAGGGGGACTGAAGCTTTCTTT. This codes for CASSNDGNRGTEAFF. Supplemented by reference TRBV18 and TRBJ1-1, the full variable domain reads NAGVMQNPRHLVRRRGQEARLRCSPMKGHSHVYWYRQLPEEGLKFMVYLQKENIIDESGMPKERFSAEFPKEGPSILRIQQVVRGDSAAYFCASSNDGNRGTEAFFGQGTRLTVV.

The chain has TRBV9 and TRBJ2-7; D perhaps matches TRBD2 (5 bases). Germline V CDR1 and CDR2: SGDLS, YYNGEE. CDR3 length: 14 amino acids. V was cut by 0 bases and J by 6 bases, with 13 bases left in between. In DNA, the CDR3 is TGTGCCAGCAGCGTAGCGGGAACAGCCACCGAGCAGTACTTC. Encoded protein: CASSVAGTATEQYF.

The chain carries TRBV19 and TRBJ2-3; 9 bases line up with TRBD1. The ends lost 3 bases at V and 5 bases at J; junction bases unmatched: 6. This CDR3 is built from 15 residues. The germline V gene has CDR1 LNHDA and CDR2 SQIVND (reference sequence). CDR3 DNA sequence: TGTGCCAGTAGTATTAACAGGGGGCTTGGAGATACGCAGTATTTT. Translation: CASSINRGLGDTQYF.

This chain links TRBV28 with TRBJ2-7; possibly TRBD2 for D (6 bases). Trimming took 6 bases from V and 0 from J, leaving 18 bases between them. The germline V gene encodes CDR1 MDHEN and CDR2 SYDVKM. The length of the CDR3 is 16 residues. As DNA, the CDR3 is TGTGCCAGCAGCCCGACCGGGACTCTCAGCTCCTACGAGCAGTACTTC. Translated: CASSPTGTLSSYEQYF.

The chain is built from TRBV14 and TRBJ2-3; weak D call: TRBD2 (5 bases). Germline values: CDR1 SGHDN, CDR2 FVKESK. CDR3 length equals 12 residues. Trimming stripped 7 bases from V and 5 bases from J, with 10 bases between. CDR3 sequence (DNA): TGTGCCAGCAAACTCCGGGGAGATACGCAGTATTTT. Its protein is CASKLRGDTQYF. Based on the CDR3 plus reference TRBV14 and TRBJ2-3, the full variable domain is EAGVTQFPSHSVIEKGQTVTLRCDPISGHDNLYWYRRVMGKEIKFLLHFVKESKQDESGMPNNRFLAERTGGTYSTLKVQPAELEDSGVYFCASKLRGDTQYFGPGTRLTVL.

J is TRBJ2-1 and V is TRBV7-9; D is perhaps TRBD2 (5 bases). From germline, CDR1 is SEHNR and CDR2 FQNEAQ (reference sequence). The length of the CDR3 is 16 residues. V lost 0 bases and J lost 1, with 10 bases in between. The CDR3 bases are TGTGCCAGCAGCTTAGCGGGAGAGGTATCCTACAATGAGCAGTTCTTC. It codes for CASSLAGEVSYNEQFF. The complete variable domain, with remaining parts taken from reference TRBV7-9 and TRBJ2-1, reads DTGVSQNPRHKITKRGQNVTFRCDPISEHNRLYWYRQTLGQGPEFLTYFQNEAQLEKSRLLSDRFSAERPKGSFSTLEIQRTEQGDSAMYLCASSLAGEVSYNEQFFGPGTRLTVL.

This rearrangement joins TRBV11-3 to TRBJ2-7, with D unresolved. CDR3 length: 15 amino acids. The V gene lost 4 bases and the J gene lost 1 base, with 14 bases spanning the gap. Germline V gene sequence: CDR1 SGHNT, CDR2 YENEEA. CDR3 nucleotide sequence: TGTGCCAGCAGCTCACTAAAGTCCGGGTCCTACGAGCAGTACTTC. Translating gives CASSSLKSGSYEQYF.

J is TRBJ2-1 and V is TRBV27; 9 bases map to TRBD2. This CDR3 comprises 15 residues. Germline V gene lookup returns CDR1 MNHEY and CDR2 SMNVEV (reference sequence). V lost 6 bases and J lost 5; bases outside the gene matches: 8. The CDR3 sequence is CASSSPSGVDNEQFF. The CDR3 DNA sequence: TGTGCCAGCAGCTCACCTAGCGGGGTCGACAATGAGCAGTTCTTC.

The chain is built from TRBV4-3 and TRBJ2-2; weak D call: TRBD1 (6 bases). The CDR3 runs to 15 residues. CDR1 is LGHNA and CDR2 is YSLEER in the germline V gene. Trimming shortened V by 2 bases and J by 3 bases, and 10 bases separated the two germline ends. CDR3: CASSQRTEYTGELFF. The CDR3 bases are TGCGCCAGCAGCCAACGGACAGAATACACCGGGGAGCTGTTTTTT.

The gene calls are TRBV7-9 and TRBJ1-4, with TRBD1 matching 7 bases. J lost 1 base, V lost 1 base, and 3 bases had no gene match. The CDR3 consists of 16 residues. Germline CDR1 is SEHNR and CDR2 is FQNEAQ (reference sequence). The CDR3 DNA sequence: TGTGCCAGCAGCTTAGGACAGGGAGTAACTAATGAAAAACTGTTTTTT. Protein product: CASSLGQGVTNEKLFF.

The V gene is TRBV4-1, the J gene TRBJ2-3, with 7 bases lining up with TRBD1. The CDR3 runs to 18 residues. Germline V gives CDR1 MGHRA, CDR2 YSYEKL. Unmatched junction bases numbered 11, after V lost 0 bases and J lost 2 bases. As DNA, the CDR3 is TGCGCCAGCAGCCAAGACCCCGGGACAGATTATTCCACAGATACGCAGTATTTT. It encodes CASSQDPGTDYSTDTQYF.

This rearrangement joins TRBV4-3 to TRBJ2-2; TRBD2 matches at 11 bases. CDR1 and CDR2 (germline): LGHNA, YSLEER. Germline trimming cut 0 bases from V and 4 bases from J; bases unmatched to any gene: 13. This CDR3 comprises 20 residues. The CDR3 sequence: CASSQDDISGRAPSTGELFF. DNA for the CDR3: TGCGCCAGCAGCCAAGATGATATTAGCGGGAGGGCCCCGAGCACCGGGGAGCTGTTTTTT.

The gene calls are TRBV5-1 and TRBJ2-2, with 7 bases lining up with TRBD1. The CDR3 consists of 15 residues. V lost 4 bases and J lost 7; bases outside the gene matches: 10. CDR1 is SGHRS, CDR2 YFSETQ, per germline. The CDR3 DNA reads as TGCGCCAGCAGCCCCGGACAGGCGAAAGGCGGGGAGCTGTTTTTT. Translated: CASSPGQAKGGELFF.

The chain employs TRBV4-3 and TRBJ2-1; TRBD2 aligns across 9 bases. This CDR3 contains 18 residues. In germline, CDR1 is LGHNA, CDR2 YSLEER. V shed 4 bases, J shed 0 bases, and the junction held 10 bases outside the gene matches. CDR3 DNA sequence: TGCGCCAGCAGCCCCCGACTAGCGGCTGATAACTCCTACAATGAGCAGTTCTTC. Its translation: CASSPRLAADNSYNEQFF.

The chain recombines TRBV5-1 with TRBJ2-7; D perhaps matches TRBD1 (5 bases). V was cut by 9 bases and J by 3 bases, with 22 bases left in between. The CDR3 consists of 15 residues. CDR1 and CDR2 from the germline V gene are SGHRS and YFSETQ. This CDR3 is CATRSATELFYEQYF. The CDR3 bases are TGCGCCACCCGTAGTGCGACAGAACTTTTCTACGAGCAGTACTTC.

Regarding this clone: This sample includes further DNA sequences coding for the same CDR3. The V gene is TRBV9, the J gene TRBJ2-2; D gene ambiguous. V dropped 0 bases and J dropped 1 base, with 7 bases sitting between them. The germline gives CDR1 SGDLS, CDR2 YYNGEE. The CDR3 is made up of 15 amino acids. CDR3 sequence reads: CASSVGTVNTGELFF. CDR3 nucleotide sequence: TGTGCCAGCAGCGTAGGAACAGTGAACACCGGGGAGCTGTTTTTT.

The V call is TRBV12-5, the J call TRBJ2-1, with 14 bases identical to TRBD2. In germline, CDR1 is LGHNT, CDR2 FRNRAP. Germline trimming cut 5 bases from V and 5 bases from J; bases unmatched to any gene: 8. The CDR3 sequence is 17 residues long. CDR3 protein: CASGPWTSGRSHNEQFF. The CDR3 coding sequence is TGTGCTAGTGGTCCGTGGACTAGCGGGAGGTCCCACAATGAGCAGTTCTTC.